The 13 T cell receptor beta chains below were found in one sample sequenced in a study of blood T cell repertoires in COVID-19. Sequencing was performed with immunoSEQ multiplex PCR; in TCRdb, only in-frame clones are kept and a portion is missing. This sample carries roughly 250,000 clones, about 80% of them seen once, and the ten largest clones take 1.9%. The sample comprised peripheral blood. The source is a woman older than 75 with acute or convalescent COVID-19.

A word on this clone: At one boundary the junction diverges from the germline segment, which might be a read error. The chain carries TRBV5-1 and TRBJ1-2, with D unclear. This CDR3 region has 12 residues. Germline V gene lookup returns CDR1 SGHRS and CDR2 YFSETQ. This chain's CDR3 is CASSSDTAPYYF. The CDR3 DNA reads TGCGCCAGCAGCTCAGACACTGCCCCTTATTACTTC. The variable domain in full, with the rest retrieved from reference TRBV5-1 and TRBJ1-2, is KAGVTQTPRYLIKTRGQQVTLSCSPISGHRSVSWYQQTPGQGLQFLFEYFSETQRNKGNFPGRFSGRQFSNSRSEMNVSTLELGDSALYLCASSSDTAPYYFGSGTRLTVV.

In this sample, this clone turned up once. CDR3 region: CASSSRTGGEVYGYTF. The CDR3, as DNA: TGTGCCAGTAGTTCAAGGACAGGGGGCGAAGTCTATGGCTACACCTTC. The chain couples TRBV19 to TRBJ1-2, with TRBD1 matching over 11 bases. In germline, CDR1 is LNHDA, CDR2 SQIVND (reference sequence). The J segment lost 4 bases and the V segment lost 5 bases, leaving 9 bases of the junction unmatched. This CDR3 comprises 16 residues.

The V and J genes are TRBV20-1 and TRBJ2-4, with TRBD1 as a possible D gene (6 bases). V was cut by 5 bases and J by 11 bases, with 10 bases left in between. In germline, CDR1 is DFQATT, CDR2 SNEGSKA (reference sequence). The CDR3 contains 10 residues. Here the CDR3 reads CSAGNRVQYF. The DNA of the CDR3 is TGCAGTGCTGGCAACAGGGTTCAGTACTTC.

The V gene is TRBV9, the J gene TRBJ2-1; TRBD2 aligns across 11 bases. CDR3 length: 15 residues. Germline-derived CDR1 and CDR2 are SGDLS and YYNGEE. J gave up 8 bases and V 3 bases, and 7 bases lay outside the gene matches. Here the CDR3 reads CASSETSGSIDEQFF. The CDR3 coding sequence is TGTGCCAGCAGCGAAACTAGCGGGAGTATCGATGAGCAGTTCTTC.

The chain links TRBV7-6 to TRBJ1-5; a weak D match, TRBD1 (5 bases). Trimming removed 6 bases from V and 3 bases from J, with 12 bases in between. CDR3 length equals 14 residues. Germline CDR1 SGHVS, CDR2 FNYEAQ. This chain's CDR3 is CASSPDSFNQPQHF. As DNA, the CDR3 is TGTGCCAGCAGTCCCGACAGCTTCAATCAGCCCCAGCATTTT.

V and J are TRBV12-3 or TRBV12-4 and TRBJ2-7, with D hard to call. The CDR3 contains 13 residues. V was trimmed by 7 bases and J by 3 bases, leaving 13 bases between them. CDR3 DNA sequence: TGTGCCAGCACCCCTGGCCATCGCTACGAGCAGTACTTC. Translating it yields CASTPGHRYEQYF.

This chain connects TRBV13 to TRBJ2-7; 7 bases map to TRBD1. Germline V CDR1 and CDR2: PRHDT, FYEKMQ (reference sequence). This CDR3 region has 17 residues. V was clipped by 1 base and J by 3 bases; unmatched bases: 12. CDR3 nucleotides: TGTGCCAGCAGCTTAGCGCGTCGACAGGGCTCGAACTACGAGCAGTACTTC. Translation gives CASSLARRQGSNYEQYF. Filled out from reference TRBV13 and TRBJ2-7, the complete variable domain reads AAGVIQSPRHLIKEKRETATLKCYPIPRHDTVYWYQQGPGQDPQFLISFYEKMQSDKGSIPDRFSAQQFSDYHSELNMSSLELGDSALYFCASSLARRQGSNYEQYFGPGTRLTVT.

The chain uses TRBV5-1 and TRBJ1-2, with D perhaps matching TRBD1 (5 bases). V was cut by 1 base and J by 6 bases, with 10 bases left in between. CDR3 size: 13 residues. Germline-derived CDR1 and CDR2 are SGHRS and YFSETQ. CDR3 in DNA: TGCGCCAGCAGCTTGAGGCAGGGTGATGGCTACACCTTC. Residues: CASSLRQGDGYTF.

The chain couples TRBV7-9 to TRBJ1-1, with D tentatively TRBD1 (5 bases). V was clipped by 2 bases and J by 3 bases, with 10 bases between them. The CDR3 extends over 14 amino acids. CDR1 and CDR2 (germline): SEHNR, FQNEAQ (reference sequence). The CDR3 loop reads CASSLLGRDTEAFF. CDR3 coding DNA: TGTGCCAGCAGCTTACTGGGCAGGGACACTGAAGCTTTCTTT.

The rearrangement links TRBV28 to TRBJ1-4, with 8 nucleotides matching TRBD1. Germline CDR1 reads MDHEN; CDR2 reads SYDVKM. V lost 5 bases to trimming and J lost 6 bases; unmatched junction nucleotides: 8. The CDR3 is 15 residues long. The CDR3: CASSIRTGWDEKLFF. CDR3 bases: TGTGCCAGCAGTATTCGGACAGGGTGGGATGAAAAACTGTTTTTT.

The rearrangement uses TRBV5-4 and TRBJ1-5; TRBD1 matches 12 bases. The CDR3 spans 12 residues. V was clipped by 4 bases and J by 13 bases; unmatched bases: 3. Germline V lookup: CDR1 SGHNT, CDR2 YYREEE (reference sequence). CDR3 DNA: TGTGCCAGCAGCAGGGACAGGGGGCCTCAGCATTTT. This sequence encodes CASSRDRGPQHF.

The chain links TRBV14 to TRBJ2-5; tentatively, D is TRBD1 (6 bases). Germline V CDR1 and CDR2: SGHDN, FVKESK. The CDR3 runs to 18 residues. The V gene lost 1 base and the J gene lost 4 bases, with 22 bases spanning the gap. The CDR3 sequence is CASSQGSSHRAARETQYF. CDR3 sequence (DNA): TGTGCCAGCAGCCAAGGCTCTTCGCACAGGGCTGCACGAGAGACCCAGTACTTC.

The count of this clone is one. The chain employs TRBV4-3 and TRBJ2-1; no clear D. This CDR3 is built from 15 residues. Germline CDR1 reads LGHNA; CDR2 reads YSLEER. Deletions cut 5 bases from V and 5 bases from J, with 16 bases between. The CDR3: CASSKIATPDNEQFF. The CDR3 nucleotides read TGCGCCAGCAGCAAGATAGCTACTCCAGACAATGAGCAGTTCTTC.